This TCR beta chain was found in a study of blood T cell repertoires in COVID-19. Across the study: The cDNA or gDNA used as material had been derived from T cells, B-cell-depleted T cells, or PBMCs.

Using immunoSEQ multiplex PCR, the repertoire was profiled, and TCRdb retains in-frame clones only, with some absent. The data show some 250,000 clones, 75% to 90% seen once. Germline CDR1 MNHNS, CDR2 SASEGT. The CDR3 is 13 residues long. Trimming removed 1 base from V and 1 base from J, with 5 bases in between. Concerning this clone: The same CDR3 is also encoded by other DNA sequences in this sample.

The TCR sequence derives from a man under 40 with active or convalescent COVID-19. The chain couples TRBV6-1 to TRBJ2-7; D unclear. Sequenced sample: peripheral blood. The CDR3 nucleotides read TGTGCCAGCAGTGAAGGTCTTTCCTACGAGCAGTACTTC. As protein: CASSEGLSYEQYF.